These T cell receptor beta chains were read from a single sample in a study of identical twins. Each CDR3 protein is one row after TCRdb ran MiXCR on the 5' RACE reads. The top ten clones hold 2.9% of a sample with a few hundred thousand distinct CDR3 sequences, more than 20% of them seen once. These data were likewise used in another study, on T cells expressing NK-cell markers.

The sample consisted of CD4+ T cells sorted from blood. The receptors here all came from a young woman in good health. Each CDR3 is given with its conserved first and last residue.

V gene: TRBV5-1
CDR3 protein: CASSLVGTSGNEQFF

V gene: TRBV7-8
CDR3 protein: CASSLFSGGAYNEQFF

V gene: TRBV6-5
CDR3 protein: CASSYTSRYTDTQYF

V gene: TRBV7-8
CDR3 protein: CASSLATGARMNTEAFF

V gene: TRBV25-1
CDR3 protein: CASRGQGGYYNEQFF

V gene: TRBV2
CDR3 protein: CASRPLQEGANEQYF

V gene: TRBV6-5
CDR3 protein: CASSGQFEAFF

V gene: TRBV6-6
CDR3 protein: CASSYGRKETQYF

V gene: TRBV28
CDR3 protein: CASSRPGPRPQETQYF

V gene: TRBV7-2
CDR3 protein: CASSQTRDGYNEQFF

V gene: TRBV5-1
CDR3 protein: CASSLQEVTGELFF

V gene: TRBV5-1
CDR3 protein: CASSPGQGASYEQFF

V gene: TRBV18
CDR3 protein: CASSETTGGGSYEQYF

V gene: TRBV3-1
CDR3 protein: CASSFWTGGSGYTF

V gene: TRBV12-3/TRBV12-4
CDR3 protein: CASSSGAYGYTF

V gene: TRBV7-2
CDR3 protein: CASSSGGEWGGHNEQFF

V gene: TRBV5-1
CDR3 protein: CASSPGGLNTEAFF

V gene: TRBV4-1
CDR3 protein: CASSRGLAGPREQYF

V gene: TRBV5-1
CDR3 protein: CASSEEGTDTQYF

V gene: TRBV14
CDR3 protein: CASSNTLTSGRAHEQFF

V gene: TRBV18
CDR3 protein: CASSPRGGALGYEQFF

V gene: TRBV12-3/TRBV12-4
CDR3 protein: CASKRAGSLNTEAFF

V gene: TRBV29-1
CDR3 protein: CSVKRLGGGYEQYF

V gene: TRBV6-6
CDR3 protein: CASSAQVETQYF

V gene: TRBV5-1
CDR3 protein: CASRYTYNEQFF

V gene: TRBV12-3/TRBV12-4
CDR3 protein: CASREGTSGRAWEQFF

V gene: TRBV12-3/TRBV12-4
CDR3 protein: CASSPLVAKNIQYF

V gene: TRBV5-5
CDR3 protein: CASTLIGNEQFF

V gene: TRBV6-5
CDR3 protein: CASSYGQARGLGRETQYF

V gene: TRBV12-3/TRBV12-4
CDR3 protein: CASTLPLGSGNTGELFF

V gene: TRBV2
CDR3 protein: CASSQGGTQETQYF

V gene: TRBV5-1
CDR3 protein: CASSHPGTGVSYEQYF

V gene: TRBV9
CDR3 protein: CASSVVLGTVGTGELFF

V gene: TRBV12-3/TRBV12-4
CDR3 protein: CASLRGGSNQPQHF

V gene: TRBV6-2/TRBV6-3
CDR3 protein: CASSRQYGANVLTF

V gene: TRBV3-1
CDR3 protein: CASSRGTYQETQYF

V gene: TRBV20-1
CDR3 protein: CSANSGINEQFF

V gene: TRBV7-2
CDR3 protein: CASSLEGLAYNEQFF